This T cell receptor beta chain emerged from a study of blood T cell repertoires in COVID-19. Study context: Acute and convalescent COVID-19 samples came from the United States, Italy and Spain. The cDNA or gDNA used as material had been derived from T cells, B-cell-depleted T cells, or PBMCs.

Libraries were prepared by immunoSEQ multiplex PCR; TCRdb keeps only in-frame clonotypes and omits some of them. This table holds roughly 150,000 clones, over 70% found once. Participant age was roughly 18 to 90 years, and participants resided in 20 to 30 US areas. Grouping used clinical history reported by participants in a survey and questionnaire. The CDR3 is made up of 15 amino acids. Trimming removed 5 bases at V and 2 bases at J, with 13 bases between. Germline CDR1 reads KGHDR; CDR2 reads SFDVKD. Sequenced sample: PBMCs or T cells enriched from blood (not recorded which). The chain recombines TRBV24-1 with TRBJ2-3; TRBD1 is a possible D gene (6 bases). The clonotype originates from a woman aged 40 to 49 with acute COVID-19. The CDR3 DNA is TGTGCCACCAGTGCCACTGGACAGAACACAGATACGCAGTATTTT. Protein product: CATSATGQNTDTQYF.